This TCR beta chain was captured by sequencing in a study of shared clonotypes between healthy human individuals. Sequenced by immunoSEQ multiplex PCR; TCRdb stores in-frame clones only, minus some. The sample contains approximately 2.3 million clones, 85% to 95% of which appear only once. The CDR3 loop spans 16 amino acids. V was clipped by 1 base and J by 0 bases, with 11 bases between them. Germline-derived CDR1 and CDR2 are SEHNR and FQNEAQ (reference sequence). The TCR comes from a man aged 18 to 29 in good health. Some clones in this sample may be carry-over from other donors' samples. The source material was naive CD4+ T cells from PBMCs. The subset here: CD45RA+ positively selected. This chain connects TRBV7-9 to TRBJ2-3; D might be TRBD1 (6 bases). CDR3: CASSLGWTESTDTQYF. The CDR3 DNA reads TGTGCCAGCAGCTTAGGGTGGACAGAAAGCACAGATACGCAGTATTTT.